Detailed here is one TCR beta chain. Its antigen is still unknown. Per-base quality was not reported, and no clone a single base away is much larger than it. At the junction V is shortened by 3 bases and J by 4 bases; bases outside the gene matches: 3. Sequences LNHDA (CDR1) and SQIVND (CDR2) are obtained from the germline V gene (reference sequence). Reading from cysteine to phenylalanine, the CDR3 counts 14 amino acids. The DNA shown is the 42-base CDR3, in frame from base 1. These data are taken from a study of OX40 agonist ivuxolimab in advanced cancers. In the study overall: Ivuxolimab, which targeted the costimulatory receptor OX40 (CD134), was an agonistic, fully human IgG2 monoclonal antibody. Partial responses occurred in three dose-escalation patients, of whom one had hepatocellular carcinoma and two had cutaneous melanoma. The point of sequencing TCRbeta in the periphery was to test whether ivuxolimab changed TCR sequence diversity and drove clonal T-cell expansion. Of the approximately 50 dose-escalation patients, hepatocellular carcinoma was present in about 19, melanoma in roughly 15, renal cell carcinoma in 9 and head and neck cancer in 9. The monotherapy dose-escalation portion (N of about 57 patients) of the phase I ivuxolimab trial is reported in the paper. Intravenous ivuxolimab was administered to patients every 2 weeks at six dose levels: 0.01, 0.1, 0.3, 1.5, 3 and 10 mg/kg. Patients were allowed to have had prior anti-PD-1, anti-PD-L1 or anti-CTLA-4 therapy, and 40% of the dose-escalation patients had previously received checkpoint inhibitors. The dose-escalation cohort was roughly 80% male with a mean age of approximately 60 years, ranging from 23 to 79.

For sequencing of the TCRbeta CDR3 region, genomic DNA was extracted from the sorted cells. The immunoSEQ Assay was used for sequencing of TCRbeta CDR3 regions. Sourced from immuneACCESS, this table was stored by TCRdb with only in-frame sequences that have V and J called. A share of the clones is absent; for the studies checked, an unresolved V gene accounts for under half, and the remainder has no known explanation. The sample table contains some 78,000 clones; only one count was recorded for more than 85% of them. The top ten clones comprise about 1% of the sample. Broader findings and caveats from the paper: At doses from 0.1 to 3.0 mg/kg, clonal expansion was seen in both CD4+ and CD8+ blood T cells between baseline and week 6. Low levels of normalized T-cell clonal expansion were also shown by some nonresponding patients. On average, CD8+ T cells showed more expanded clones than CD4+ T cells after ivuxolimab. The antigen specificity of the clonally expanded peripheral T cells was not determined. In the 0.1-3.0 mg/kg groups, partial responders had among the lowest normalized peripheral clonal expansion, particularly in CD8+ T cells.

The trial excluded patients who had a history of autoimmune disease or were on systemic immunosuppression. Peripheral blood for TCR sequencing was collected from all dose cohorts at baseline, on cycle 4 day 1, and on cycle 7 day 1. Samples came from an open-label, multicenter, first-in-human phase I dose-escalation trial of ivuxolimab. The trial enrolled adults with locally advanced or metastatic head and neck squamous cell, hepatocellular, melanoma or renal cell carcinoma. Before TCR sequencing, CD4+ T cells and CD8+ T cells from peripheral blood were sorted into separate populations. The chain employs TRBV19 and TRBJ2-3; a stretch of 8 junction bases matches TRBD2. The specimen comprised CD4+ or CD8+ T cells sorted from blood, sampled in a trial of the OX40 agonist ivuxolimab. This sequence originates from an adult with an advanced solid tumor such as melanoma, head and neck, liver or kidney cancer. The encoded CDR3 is CASSIPTSADTQYF. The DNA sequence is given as TGTGCCAGTAGTATTCCGACTAGCGCAGATACGCAGTATTTT.